The clone carrying this T cell receptor beta chain occurred a few times. Its cognate antigen is unknown. Primers for the PCR totalled 60 Vbeta and 13 Jbeta. The method was immunoSEQ multiplex PCR; TCRdb's version includes in-frame clones alone and lacks a portion of them. The sample contains over 100,000 clones, approximately 58% of which appear only once. The CDR3 sequence is 14 residues long. Germline loops: CDR1 MNHEY, CDR2 SVGAGI. The ends lost 6 bases at V and 4 bases at J; junction bases unmatched: 7. The sample originates from a study of cytomegalovirus exposure and HLA in healthy donors. Study results and caveats: Most TCR sequences showed up rarely, but some public TCRs showed up in many donors. In most subjects, TCR beta sequences reportedly gave accurate predictions of HLA-A and HLA-B alleles. Researchers catalogued some 160 TCR beta chains as cytomegalovirus-associated.

The source of this sequence is a woman younger than 45 in good health and CMV-seronegative. The sequenced sample consisted of PBMCs. The chain employs TRBV6-5 and TRBJ1-1; 8 nucleotides line up with TRBD1. The CDR3 region is CASSPGGEGTEAFF. CDR3 nucleotide sequence: TGTGCCAGCAGCCCAGGGGGCGAGGGCACTGAAGCTTTCTTT.